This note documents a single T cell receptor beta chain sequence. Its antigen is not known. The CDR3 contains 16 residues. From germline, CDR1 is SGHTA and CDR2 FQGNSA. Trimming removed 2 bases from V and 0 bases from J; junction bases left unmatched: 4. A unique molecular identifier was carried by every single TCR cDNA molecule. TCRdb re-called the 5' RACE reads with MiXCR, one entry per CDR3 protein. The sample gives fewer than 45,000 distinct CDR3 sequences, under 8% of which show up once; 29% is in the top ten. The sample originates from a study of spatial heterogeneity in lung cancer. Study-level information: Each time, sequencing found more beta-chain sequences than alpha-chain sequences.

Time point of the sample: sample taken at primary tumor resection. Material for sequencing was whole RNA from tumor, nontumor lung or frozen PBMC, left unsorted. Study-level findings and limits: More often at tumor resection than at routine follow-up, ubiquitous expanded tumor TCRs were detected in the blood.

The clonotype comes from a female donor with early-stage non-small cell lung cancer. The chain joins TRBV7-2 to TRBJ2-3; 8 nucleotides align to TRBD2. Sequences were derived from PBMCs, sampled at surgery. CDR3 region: CASSLRAGGSTDTQYF. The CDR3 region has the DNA TGTGCCAGCAGCTTAAGGGCGGGAGGTAGCACAGATACGCAGTATTTT.